This T cell receptor beta chain was retrieved from a study of technical replicates of blood from several donors. In germline, CDR1 is MNHNS, CDR2 SASEGT. The CDR3 extends over 13 amino acids. Trimming removed 7 bases from V and 9 bases from J, with 18 bases in between. Repertoires were generated with immunoSEQ multiplex PCR, while TCRdb's copy carries only in-frame clones and drops some. The table has tens of thousands of clones, approximately 95% seen once; the top ten hold under 0.3%. The receptor comes from a human donor in good health. The V call is TRBV6-1, the J call TRBJ1-1; perhaps TRBD1 as D (5 bases). The sequenced sample consisted of T cells isolated from PBMCs. The CDR3 DNA sequence: TGTGCCAGCACCCAAGAGTCCCGACAGAAAGCTTTCTTT. This sequence encodes CASTQESRQKAFF.